Each of the 23 T cell receptor beta chains below was sequenced from the same sample in a study of blood T cell repertoires in COVID-19. Sequenced by immunoSEQ multiplex PCR; TCRdb stores in-frame clones only, minus some. Here the sample spans tens of thousands of clones, approximately 88% being singletons. Sequencing input: peripheral blood. The receptors stem from a man aged 45-65 years with acute or convalescent COVID-19.

The V gene is TRBV29-1, the J gene TRBJ1-2; tentatively, D is TRBD1 (5 bases). CDR3 size: 13 residues. The V end was cut by 4 bases, the J end by 4 bases, with 13 bases between. Germline CDR1 and CDR2: SQVTM and ANQGSEA. CDR3 bases: TGCAGCGTTGTTTCCGGGGGAATCTATGGCTACACCTTC. It yields the protein CSVVSGGIYGYTF.

The chain is built from TRBV21-1 and TRBJ2-7; the D segment call TRBD2 is taken from the table without a DNA check. TRBV21-1 is annotated as a pseudogene. The CDR3 totals 14 residues. The CDR3 protein is CASSNFDSFYEQYF. The DNA of the CDR3 is TGTGCCAGCAGCAACTTTGACTCCTTCTACGAGCAGTACTTC.

The J gene is TRBJ2-7, the V gene TRBV6-5, with 7 nucleotides matching TRBD1. The CDR3 contains 15 residues. Germline assignment: CDR1 MNHEY and CDR2 SVGAGI. The V gene end was trimmed by 6 bases and the J gene end by 2 bases; junction bases not matched to a gene: 10. CDR3 sequence reads: CASRNRDSGTYEQYF. CDR3 nucleotides: TGTGCCAGCAGAAACCGGGACAGTGGAACCTACGAGCAGTACTTC.

The chain recombines TRBV5-1 with TRBJ1-1, with 8 bases lining up with TRBD1. Germline V gene data show CDR1 as SGHRS and CDR2 as YFSETQ. This CDR3 spans 15 amino acids. Trimming cost V 4 bases and J 1 base; bases outside gene matches: 6. CDR3 sequence: CASSATGDENTEAFF. The CDR3 nucleotides read TGCGCCAGCAGCGCGACAGGGGATGAGAACACTGAAGCTTTCTTT.

This rearrangement joins TRBV4-1 to TRBJ2-7; 7 nucleotides align to TRBD1. The CDR3 is 15 amino acids. V shed 0 bases and J 2 bases; nucleotides not matched to a gene: 4. Germline loops: CDR1 MGHRA, CDR2 YSYEKL. CDR3 in amino acids: CASSQETGPTYEQYF. DNA for the CDR3: TGCGCCAGCAGCCAAGAGACAGGGCCCACCTACGAGCAGTACTTC.

The chain links TRBV7-9 to TRBJ2-3; TRBD2 aligns across 9 bases. Germline trimming cut 5 bases from V and 1 base from J; bases unmatched to any gene: 4. The CDR3 extends over 15 amino acids. Germline V gene sequence: CDR1 SEHNR, CDR2 FQNEAQ (reference sequence). DNA of the CDR3: TGTGCCAGCAGCGCGCGGGGGGGCGGCACAGATACGCAGTATTTT. Translated, it gives CASSARGGGTDTQYF.

This clone was counted only a few times. The rearrangement uses TRBV5-8 and TRBJ1-5; D is unclear. Germline V gene data show CDR1 as SGHTS and CDR2 as YDEGEE. Trimming shortened V by 4 bases and J by 4 bases, and 12 bases separated the two germline ends. CDR3 length equals 14 residues. CDR3 in amino acids: CASSPTVLNQPQHF. The DNA of the CDR3 is TGTGCCAGCAGCCCAACAGTCCTAAATCAGCCCCAGCATTTT. Based on the CDR3 plus reference TRBV5-8 and TRBJ1-5, the full variable domain is EAGVTQSPTHLIKTRGQQATLRCSPISGHTSVYWYQQALGLGLQFLLWYDEGEERNRGNFPPRFSGRQFPNYSSELNVNALELEDSALYLCASSPTVLNQPQHFGDGTRLSIL.

The CDR3 sequence: CSVGGSGSGQFF. The CDR3, as DNA: TGCAGCGTTGGTGGTAGCGGGAGTGGGCAGTTCTTC. The gene calls are TRBV29-1 and TRBJ2-1, with TRBD2 identical over 9 bases. Germline assignment: CDR1 SQVTM and CDR2 ANQGSEA. Germline trimming cut 4 bases from V and 12 bases from J; bases unmatched to any gene: 7. The CDR3 totals 12 residues.

The V call is TRBV7-9, the J call TRBJ2-1, with TRBD2 matching 12 bases. The length of the CDR3 is 15 residues. V lost 1 base to trimming and J lost 15 bases; unmatched junction nucleotides: 10. Germline CDR1 is SEHNR and CDR2 is FQNEAQ (reference sequence). The CDR3, as DNA: TGTGCCAGCAGCTTAGTGGCTAGCGGGAGGGATAAGCCGTTCTTC. Its protein is CASSLVASGRDKPFF.

The CDR3 spells CASRSLEKLFF. The CDR3 DNA is TGTGCAAGTCGCTCCTTAGAAAAACTGTTTTTT. The rearrangement uses TRBV12-2 and TRBJ1-4. TRBV12-2 corresponds to a pseudogene. This CDR3 is built from 11 residues.

The chain employs TRBV25-1 and TRBJ2-2, with D uncertain. Germline values: CDR1 MGHDK, CDR2 SYGVNS. The CDR3 spans 15 residues. V was pared by 2 bases and J by 4 bases, with 11 bases between. CDR3 in DNA: TGTGCCAGCAGTGAACTGGCTAGTAGCACCGGGGAGCTGTTTTTT. The encoded protein is CASSELASSTGELFF. Full variable domain (missing parts from reference TRBV25-1 and TRBJ2-2): EADIYQTPRYLVIGTGKKITLECSQTMGHDKMYWYQQDPGMELHLIHYSYGVNSTEKGDLSSESTVSRIRTEHFPLTLESARPSHTSQYLCASSELASSTGELFFGEGSRLTVL.

V is TRBV15 and J is TRBJ2-7; weak D call: TRBD1 (5 bases). The CDR3 length is 15 residues. Trimming took off 3 bases at V and 0 bases at J, with 12 bases between the two ends. Germline V gene sequence: CDR1 LNHNV, CDR2 YYDKDF (reference sequence). The CDR3 DNA is TGTGCCACCAGCAGGGACACTTACGCCTCCTACGAGCAGTACTTC. Its translation is CATSRDTYASYEQYF.

This clone was seen only a few times. V and J are TRBV2 and TRBJ1-1; D is unresolved. From germline, CDR1 is SNHLY and CDR2 FYNNEI. This CDR3 has 12 amino acids. Deletions cut 8 bases from V and 2 bases from J, with 9 bases between. CDR3 protein: CASERVNTEAFF. CDR3 nucleotides: TGTGCCAGCGAGCGGGTTAACACTGAAGCTTTCTTT.

The chain joins TRBV11-2 to TRBJ2-3, with 8 bases lining up with TRBD1. Germline V gene lookup returns CDR1 SGHAT and CDR2 FQNNGV. The junction had 9 bases not matched to a gene; V was cut back by 3 bases and J by 4 bases. The CDR3 is made up of 16 amino acids. CDR3 coding DNA: TGTGCCAGCAGCTTTTCGACAGGGGTAGGTCCAGATACGCAGTATTTT. The encoded protein is CASSFSTGVGPDTQYF.

This sequence joins TRBV5-6 and TRBJ2-2; 11 bases are a match to TRBD1. Trimming cost V 4 bases and J 7 bases; bases outside gene matches: 6. Germline V gene data show CDR1 as SGHDT and CDR2 as YYEEEE. This CDR3 comprises 15 residues. The CDR3 bases are TGTGCCAGCAGCGTTGGACAGGGGGCGCGCGGGGAGCTGTTTTTT. This sequence encodes CASSVGQGARGELFF.

This clone was seen a handful of times. This rearrangement joins TRBV6-5 to TRBJ1-2; D gene unclear. Trimming took 5 bases from V and 2 from J, leaving 6 bases between them. The germline CDR1 and CDR2 sequences are MNHEY and SVGAGI. The CDR3 consists of 12 residues. This chain's CDR3 is CASSPENYGYTF. For the CDR3, the DNA is TGTGCCAGCAGTCCAGAAAACTATGGCTACACCTTC.

The gene calls are TRBV2 and TRBJ1-3; the match to TRBD1 covers 8 bases. The CDR3 is made up of 16 amino acids. V gave up 5 bases and J gave up 0 bases; unmatched junction bases: 6. Per germline, CDR1 SNHLY and CDR2 FYNNEI. CDR3 nucleotides: TGTGCCAGCAGTCAAGACAGGGGCATCTCTGGAAACACCATATATTTT. Its translation: CASSQDRGISGNTIYF. The full variable domain, in which reference TRBV2 and TRBJ1-3 provide the parts outside the CDR3, is EPEVTQTPSHQVTQMGQEVILRCVPISNHLYFYWYRQILGQKVEFLVSFYNNEISEKSEIFDDQFSVERPDGSNFTLKIRSTKLEDSAMYFCASSQDRGISGNTIYFGEGSWLTVV.

The chain joins TRBV19 to TRBJ2-7; D might be TRBD1 (6 bases). Trimming pared 5 bases from V and 3 bases from J, leaving 14 bases between. This CDR3 has 14 residues. Germline lookup yields CDR1 LNHDA and CDR2 SQIVND (reference sequence). The CDR3 spells CASSPWDNIYEQYF. In DNA form, the CDR3 reads TGTGCCAGTAGTCCCTGGGACAACATCTACGAGCAGTACTTC.

With regard to this clone: This sample includes further DNA sequences coding for the same CDR3. The chain combines TRBV5-6 with TRBJ2-5; a weak D match, TRBD2 (6 bases). The CDR3 totals 13 residues. Germline CDR1 SGHDT, CDR2 YYEEEE. The ends were cut back, 4 bases at V and 4 bases at J, with 11 bases in the middle. The CDR3 loop is CASSLTGGETQYF. In DNA, the CDR3 is TGTGCCAGCAGCCTAACCGGGGGAGAGACCCAGTACTTC.

This chain links TRBV27 with TRBJ1-6, with TRBD1 matching 9 bases. In germline, CDR1 is MNHEY, CDR2 SMNVEV (reference sequence). The V and J ends lost 4 bases and 5 bases, in that order; junction bases with no gene match: 0. CDR3 length equals 14 residues. Written as DNA, the CDR3 is TGTGCCAGCAGTTGGACAGGGGATAATTCACCCCTCCACTTT. Translation: CASSWTGDNSPLHF.

This chain uses TRBV21-1 with TRBJ1-4; the table's D call, TRBD1, has no DNA check behind it. TRBV21-1 is shown as a pseudogene. The CDR3 spans 13 residues. CDR3 sequence: CASLGTGGEKLFF. Written as DNA, the CDR3 is TGTGCCAGCCTCGGGACAGGGGGTGAAAAACTGTTTTTT.

CDR3 coding DNA: TGTGCTACCAGGGGGGTCTCAGATACGCAGTATTTT. Its protein product is CATRGVSDTQYF. The chain joins TRBV2 to TRBJ2-3; D is perhaps TRBD1 (7 bases). Germline CDR1 is SNHLY and CDR2 is FYNNEI. This CDR3 contains 12 residues.

V and J are TRBV27 and TRBJ2-1; 8 bases agree with TRBD2. The CDR3 length is 16 residues. Per the germline V gene, CDR1 is MNHEY and CDR2 is SMNVEV (reference sequence). V shed 6 bases and J 8 bases; nucleotides not matched to a gene: 15. CDR3 nucleotides: TGTGCCAGCAGATCTCTAACCGGGACTAGTATCTATGAGCAGTTCTTC. This gives the protein CASRSLTGTSIYEQFF.